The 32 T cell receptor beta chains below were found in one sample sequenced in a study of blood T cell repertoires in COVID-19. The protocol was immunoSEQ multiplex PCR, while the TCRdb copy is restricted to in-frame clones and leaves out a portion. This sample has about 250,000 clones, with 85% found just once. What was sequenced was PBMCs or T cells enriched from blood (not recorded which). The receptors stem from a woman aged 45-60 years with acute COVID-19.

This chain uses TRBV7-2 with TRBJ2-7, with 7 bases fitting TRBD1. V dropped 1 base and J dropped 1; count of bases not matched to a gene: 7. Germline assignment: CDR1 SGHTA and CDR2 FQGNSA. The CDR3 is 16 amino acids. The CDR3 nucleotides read TGTGCCAGCAGCTTAGAGGGACAGAGTCTATCCTACGAGCAGTACTTC. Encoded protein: CASSLEGQSLSYEQYF. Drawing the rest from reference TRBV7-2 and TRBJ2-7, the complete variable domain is GAGVSQSPSNKVTEKGKDVELRCDPISGHTALYWYRQSLGQGLEFLIYFQGNSAPDKSGLPSDRFSAERTGGSVSTLTIQRTQQEDSAVYLCASSLEGQSLSYEQYFGPGTRLTVT.

The CDR3 protein is CASSLGQLEAFF. The CDR3, as DNA: TGTGCCAGCAGCTTGGGACAGCTTGAAGCTTTCTTT. The gene calls are TRBV5-4 and TRBJ1-1; a weak D match, TRBD1 (5 bases). Trimming took 0 bases from V and 7 from J, leaving 7 bases between them. This CDR3 is 12 amino acids long. From germline, CDR1 is SGHNT and CDR2 YYREEE (reference sequence).

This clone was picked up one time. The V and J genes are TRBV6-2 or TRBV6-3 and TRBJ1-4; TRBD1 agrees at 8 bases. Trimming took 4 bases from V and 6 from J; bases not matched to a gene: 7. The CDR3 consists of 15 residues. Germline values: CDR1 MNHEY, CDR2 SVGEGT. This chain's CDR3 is CASSSRQGNYEKLFF. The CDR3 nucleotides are TGTGCCAGCAGTTCCCGACAGGGGAATTATGAAAAACTGTTTTTT.

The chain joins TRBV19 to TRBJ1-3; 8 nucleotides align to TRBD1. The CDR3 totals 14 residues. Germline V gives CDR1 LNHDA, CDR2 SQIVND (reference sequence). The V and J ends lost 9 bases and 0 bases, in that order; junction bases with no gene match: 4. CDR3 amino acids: CASGQGHSGNTIYF. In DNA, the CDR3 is TGTGCCAGCGGACAGGGTCACTCTGGAAACACCATATATTTT.

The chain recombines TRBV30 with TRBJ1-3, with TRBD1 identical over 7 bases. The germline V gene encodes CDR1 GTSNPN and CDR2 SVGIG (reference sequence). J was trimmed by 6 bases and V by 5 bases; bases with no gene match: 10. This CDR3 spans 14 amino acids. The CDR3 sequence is CAWDTGAGVNTIYF. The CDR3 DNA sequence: TGTGCCTGGGACACAGGGGCCGGAGTAAACACCATATATTTT. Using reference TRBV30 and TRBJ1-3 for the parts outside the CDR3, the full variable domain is SQTIHQWPATLVQPVGSPLSLECTVEGTSNPNLYWYRQAAGRGLQLLFYSVGIGQISSEVPQNLSASRPQDRQFILSSKKLLLSDSGFYLCAWDTGAGVNTIYFGEGSWLTVV.

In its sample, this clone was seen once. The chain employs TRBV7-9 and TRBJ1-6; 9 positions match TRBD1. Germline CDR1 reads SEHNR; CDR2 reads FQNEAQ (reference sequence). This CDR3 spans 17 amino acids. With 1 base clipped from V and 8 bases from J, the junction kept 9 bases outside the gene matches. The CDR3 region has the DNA TGTGCCAGCAGCTTAGGCCCCCACAGGGGGCAGCATTCACCCCTCCACTTT. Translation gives CASSLGPHRGQHSPLHF. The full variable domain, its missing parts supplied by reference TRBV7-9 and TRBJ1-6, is DTGVSQNPRHKITKRGQNVTFRCDPISEHNRLYWYRQTLGQGPEFLTYFQNEAQLEKSRLLSDRFSAERPKGSFSTLEIQRTEQGDSAMYLCASSLGPHRGQHSPLHFGNGTRLTVT.

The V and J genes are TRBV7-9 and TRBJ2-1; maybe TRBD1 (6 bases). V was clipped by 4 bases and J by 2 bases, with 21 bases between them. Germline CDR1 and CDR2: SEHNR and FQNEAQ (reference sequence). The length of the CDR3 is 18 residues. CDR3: CASSYNPTGKKAYNEQFF. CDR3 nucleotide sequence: TGTGCCAGCAGCTACAATCCCACAGGGAAGAAGGCCTACAATGAGCAGTTCTTC.

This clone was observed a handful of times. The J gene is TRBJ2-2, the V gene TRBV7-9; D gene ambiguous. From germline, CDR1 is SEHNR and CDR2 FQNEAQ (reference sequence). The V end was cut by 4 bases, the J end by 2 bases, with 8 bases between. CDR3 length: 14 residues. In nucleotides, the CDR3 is TGTGCCAGCAGCTCCACTATTAACACCGGGGAGCTGTTTTTT. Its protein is CASSSTINTGELFF.

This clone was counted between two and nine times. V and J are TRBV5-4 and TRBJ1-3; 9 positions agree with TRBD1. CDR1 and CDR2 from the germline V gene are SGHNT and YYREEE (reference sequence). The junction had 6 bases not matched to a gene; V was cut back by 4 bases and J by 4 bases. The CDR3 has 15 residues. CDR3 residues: CASSIDRGKGNTIYF. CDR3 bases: TGTGCCAGCAGCATCGACAGGGGGAAGGGAAACACCATATATTTT.

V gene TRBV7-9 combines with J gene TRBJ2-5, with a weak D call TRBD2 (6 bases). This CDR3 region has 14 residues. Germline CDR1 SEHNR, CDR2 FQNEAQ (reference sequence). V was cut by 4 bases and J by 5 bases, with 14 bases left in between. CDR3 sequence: CASSSGGARETQYF. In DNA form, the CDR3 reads TGTGCCAGCAGCTCAGGAGGGGCCCGGGAGACCCAGTACTTC.

The CDR3 loop reads CASSSGLRGGAEDTQYF. Here the CDR3 DNA reads TGTGCCAGTAGTTCCGGACTTCGCGGGGGGGCAGAAGATACGCAGTATTTT. The rearrangement joins TRBV19 to TRBJ2-3, with TRBD2 matching 9 bases. Trimming removed 5 bases from V and 5 bases from J; junction bases left unmatched: 14. Germline CDR1 is LNHDA and CDR2 is SQIVND (reference sequence). The length of the CDR3 is 17 residues.

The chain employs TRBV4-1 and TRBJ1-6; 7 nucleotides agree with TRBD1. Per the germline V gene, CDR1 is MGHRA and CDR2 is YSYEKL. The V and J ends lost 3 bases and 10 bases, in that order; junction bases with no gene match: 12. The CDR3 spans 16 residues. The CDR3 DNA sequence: TGCGCCAGCAGCCAGGCTCAACAGGGGATGGAGTCACCCCTCCACTTT. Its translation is CASSQAQQGMESPLHF.

CDR3 sequence (DNA): TGTGCCAGTAGTCTCGAGGAGGGAAGGGTTACGAGCACTGAAGCTTTCTTT. As protein: CASSLEEGRVTSTEAFF. V gene TRBV19 combines with J gene TRBJ1-1; D is ambiguous. V lost 5 bases, J lost 4 bases, and 23 bases lay in between. The length of the CDR3 is 17 residues. Germline lookup yields CDR1 LNHDA and CDR2 SQIVND (reference sequence).

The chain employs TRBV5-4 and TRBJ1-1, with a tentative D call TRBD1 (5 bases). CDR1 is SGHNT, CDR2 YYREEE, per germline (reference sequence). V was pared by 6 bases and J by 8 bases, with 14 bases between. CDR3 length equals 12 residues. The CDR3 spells CASTIDGHEAFF. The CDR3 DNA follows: TGTGCCAGCACTATTGATGGACACGAAGCTTTCTTT. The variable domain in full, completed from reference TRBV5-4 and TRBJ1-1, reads ETGVTQSPTHLIKTRGQQVTLRCSSQSGHNTVSWYQQALGQGPQFIFQYYREEENGRGNFPPRFSGLQFPNYSSELNVNALELDDSALYLCASTIDGHEAFFGQGTRLTVV.

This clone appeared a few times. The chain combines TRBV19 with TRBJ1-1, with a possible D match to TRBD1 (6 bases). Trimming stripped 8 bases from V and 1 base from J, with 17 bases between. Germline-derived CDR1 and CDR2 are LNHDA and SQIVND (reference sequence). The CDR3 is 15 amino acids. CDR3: CASSFWSGANTEAFF. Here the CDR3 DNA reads TGTGCCAGTTCATTCTGGTCAGGGGCGAACACTGAAGCTTTCTTT.

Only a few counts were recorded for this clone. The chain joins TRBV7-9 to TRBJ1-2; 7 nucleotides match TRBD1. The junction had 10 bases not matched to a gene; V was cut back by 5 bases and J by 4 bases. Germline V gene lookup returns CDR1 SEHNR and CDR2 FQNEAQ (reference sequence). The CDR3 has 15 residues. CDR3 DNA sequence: TGTGCCAGCAGCCTTGGACAGGCGGAGGCCTATGGCTACACCTTC. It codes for CASSLGQAEAYGYTF.

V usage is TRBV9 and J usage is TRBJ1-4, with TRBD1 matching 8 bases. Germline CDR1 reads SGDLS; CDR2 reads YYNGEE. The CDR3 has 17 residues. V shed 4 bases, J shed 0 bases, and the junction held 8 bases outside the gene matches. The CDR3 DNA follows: TGTGCCAGCAGCCCAGGGACAGGTTCGACAACTAATGAAAAACTGTTTTTT. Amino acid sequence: CASSPGTGSTTNEKLFF.

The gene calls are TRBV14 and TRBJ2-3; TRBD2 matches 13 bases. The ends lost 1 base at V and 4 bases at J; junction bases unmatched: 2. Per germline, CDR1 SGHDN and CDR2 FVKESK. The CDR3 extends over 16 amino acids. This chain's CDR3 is CASSQGGLAGADTQYF. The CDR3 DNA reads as TGTGCCAGCAGCCAAGGCGGACTAGCGGGGGCAGATACGCAGTATTTT.

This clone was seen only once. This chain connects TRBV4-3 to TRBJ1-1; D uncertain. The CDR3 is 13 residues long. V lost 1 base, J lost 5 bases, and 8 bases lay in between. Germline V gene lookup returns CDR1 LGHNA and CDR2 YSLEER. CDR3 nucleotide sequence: TGCGCCAGCAGCCAAGCCTTTTCGACTGAAGCTTTCTTT. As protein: CASSQAFSTEAFF.

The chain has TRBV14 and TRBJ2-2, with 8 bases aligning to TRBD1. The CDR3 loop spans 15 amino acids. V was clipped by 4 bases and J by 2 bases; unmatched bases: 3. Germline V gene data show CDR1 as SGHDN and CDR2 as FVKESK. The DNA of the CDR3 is TGTGCCAGCAGCCTGGGACAGGTCAACACCGGGGAGCTGTTTTTT. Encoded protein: CASSLGQVNTGELFF.

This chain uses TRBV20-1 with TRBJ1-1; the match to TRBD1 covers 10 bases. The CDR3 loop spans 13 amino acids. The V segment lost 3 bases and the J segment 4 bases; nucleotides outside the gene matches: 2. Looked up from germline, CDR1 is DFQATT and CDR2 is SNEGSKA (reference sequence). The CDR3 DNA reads TGCAGTGCTAGTAGGGACAGGGGCACTGAAGCTTTCTTT. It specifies CSASRDRGTEAFF.

CDR3 loop: CASSQDLGGRANEKLFF. In nucleotides, the CDR3 is TGCGCCAGCAGCCAAGATCTAGGGGGCCGAGCTAATGAAAAACTGTTTTTT. This chain joins TRBV4-3 and TRBJ1-4, with 7 bases lining up with TRBD1. This CDR3 is 17 amino acids long. The V and J ends lost 0 bases and 3 bases, in that order; junction bases with no gene match: 7. From germline, CDR1 is LGHNA and CDR2 YSLEER.

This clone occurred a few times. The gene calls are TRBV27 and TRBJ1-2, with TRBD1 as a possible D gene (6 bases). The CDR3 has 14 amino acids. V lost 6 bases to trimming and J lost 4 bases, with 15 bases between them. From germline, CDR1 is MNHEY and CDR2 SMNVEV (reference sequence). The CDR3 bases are TGTGCCAGCAGGGGGACACTCGGTGGCTATGGCTACACCTTC. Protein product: CASRGTLGGYGYTF.

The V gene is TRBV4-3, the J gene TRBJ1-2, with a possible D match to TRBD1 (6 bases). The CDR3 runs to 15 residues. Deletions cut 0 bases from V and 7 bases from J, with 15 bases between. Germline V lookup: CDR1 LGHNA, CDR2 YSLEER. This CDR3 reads CASSQDSGTNTGYTF. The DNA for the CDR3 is TGCGCCAGCAGCCAAGACAGCGGGACAAATACTGGCTACACCTTC.

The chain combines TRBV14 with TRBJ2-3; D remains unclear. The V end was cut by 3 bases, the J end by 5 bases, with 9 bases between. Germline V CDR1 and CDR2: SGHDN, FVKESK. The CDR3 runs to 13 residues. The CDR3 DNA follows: TGTGCCAGCAGCCAGGTACTTAGAGATACGCAGTATTTT. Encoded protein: CASSQVLRDTQYF.

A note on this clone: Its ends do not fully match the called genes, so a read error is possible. As DNA, the CDR3 is TGTGCTAGTGGGTTGGGGGACAGGGTCGGTGGCTACACCTTC. Its protein product is CASGLGDRVGGYTF. The rearrangement uses TRBV12-5 and TRBJ1-2; 9 positions agree with TRBD1. The CDR3 covers 14 residues. Per the germline V gene, CDR1 is LGHNT and CDR2 is FRNRAP.

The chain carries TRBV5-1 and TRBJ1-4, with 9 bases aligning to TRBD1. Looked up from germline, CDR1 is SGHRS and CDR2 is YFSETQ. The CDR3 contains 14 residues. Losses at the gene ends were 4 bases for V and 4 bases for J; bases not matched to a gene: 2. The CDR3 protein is CASSAGQGNEKLFF. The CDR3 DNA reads TGCGCCAGCAGCGCGGGACAGGGTAATGAAAAACTGTTTTTT.

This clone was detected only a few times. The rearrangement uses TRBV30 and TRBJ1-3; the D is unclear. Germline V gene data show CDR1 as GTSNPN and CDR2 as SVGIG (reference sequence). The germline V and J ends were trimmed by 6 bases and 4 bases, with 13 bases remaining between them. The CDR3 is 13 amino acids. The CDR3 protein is CACPDLRGNTIYF. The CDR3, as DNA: TGTGCCTGCCCGGATCTCAGGGGAAACACCATATATTTT.

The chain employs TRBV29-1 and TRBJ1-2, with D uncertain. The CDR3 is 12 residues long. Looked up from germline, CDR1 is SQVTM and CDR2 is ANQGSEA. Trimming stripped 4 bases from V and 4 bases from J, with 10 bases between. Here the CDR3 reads CSVGSDFYGYTF. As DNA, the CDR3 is TGCAGCGTTGGCAGCGATTTCTATGGCTACACCTTC.

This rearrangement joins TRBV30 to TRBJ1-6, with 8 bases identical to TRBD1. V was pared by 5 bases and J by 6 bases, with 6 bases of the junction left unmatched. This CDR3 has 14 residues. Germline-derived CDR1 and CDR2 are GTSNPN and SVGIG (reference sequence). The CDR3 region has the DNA TGTGCCTGGCAACAGGGGGGTTTTAATTCACCCCTCCACTTT. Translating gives CAWQQGGFNSPLHF.

The CDR3, as DNA: TGCAGCGTCGCCGGGACTAGCGGGTCCACCGGGGAGCTGTTTTTT. Residues: CSVAGTSGSTGELFF. The chain recombines TRBV29-1 with TRBJ2-2; 12 bases align to TRBD2. CDR1 and CDR2 from the germline V gene are SQVTM and ANQGSEA. Unmatched junction bases numbered 6, after V lost 6 bases and J lost 4 bases. The CDR3 extends over 15 amino acids.

The CDR3: CSVEVGDTQYF. The CDR3 DNA follows: TGCAGCGTTGAAGTCGGAGATACGCAGTATTTT. The chain uses TRBV29-1 and TRBJ2-3; D gene uncertain. The CDR3 loop spans 11 amino acids. V was pared by 1 base and J by 5 bases, with 4 bases between. Germline V CDR1 and CDR2: SQVTM, ANQGSEA.